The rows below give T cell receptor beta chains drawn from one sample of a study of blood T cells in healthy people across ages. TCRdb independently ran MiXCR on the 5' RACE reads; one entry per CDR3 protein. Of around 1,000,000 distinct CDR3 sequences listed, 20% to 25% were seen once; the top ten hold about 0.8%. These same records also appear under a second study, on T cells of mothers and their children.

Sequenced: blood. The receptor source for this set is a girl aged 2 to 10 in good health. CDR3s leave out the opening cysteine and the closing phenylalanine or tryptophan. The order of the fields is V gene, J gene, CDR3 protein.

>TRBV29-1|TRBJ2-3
SVESVREATTDTQY
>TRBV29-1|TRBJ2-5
SVGPAGGQETQY
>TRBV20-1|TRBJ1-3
SARKGGSSGNTIY
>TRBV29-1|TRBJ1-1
SVEKGAVGTEAF
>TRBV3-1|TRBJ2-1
ASSQEGQDNEQF
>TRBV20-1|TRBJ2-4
SAYVMTGSKNIQY
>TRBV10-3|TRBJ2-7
AISESSGTYEQY
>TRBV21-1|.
ASSIKPGRQETQY
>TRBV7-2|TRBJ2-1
ASSLGDFSYNEQF
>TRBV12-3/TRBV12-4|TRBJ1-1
ASALGQNTEAS
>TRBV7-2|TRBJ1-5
ASSLDLGNQPQH
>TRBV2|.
ASSGRGGLETQY
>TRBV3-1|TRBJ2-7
ASSHNQGDREY
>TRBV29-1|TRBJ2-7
SIPGQGFYEQY
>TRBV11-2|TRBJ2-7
ASSFWVEGTYEQY
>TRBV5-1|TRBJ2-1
ASSLAPQAYNEQF
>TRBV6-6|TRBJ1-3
ASRTGTTGNTIY
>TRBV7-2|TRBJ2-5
ASSPLGLAGGEETQY
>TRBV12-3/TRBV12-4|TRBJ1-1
ASRETATAEAF
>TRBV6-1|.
ASRIAGAVQF
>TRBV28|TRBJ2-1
ASSPPGRKNEQF
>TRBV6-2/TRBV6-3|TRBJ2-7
ASSYGPWGTTVYEQY
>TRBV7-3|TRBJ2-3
ASSPQPVRSTDTQY
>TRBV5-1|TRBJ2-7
ASSLEGTSGIEQY
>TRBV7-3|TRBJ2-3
ASSHPTGGGGTDTQY
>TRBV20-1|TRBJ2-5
SAFVPGLLRETQY
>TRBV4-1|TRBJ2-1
ASSQASSHSYNEQF
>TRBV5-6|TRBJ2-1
ASSQTGLAGGWYNEQF
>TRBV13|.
ASSLGDSGDYEQY
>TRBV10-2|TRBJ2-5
ASSDAGGTQETQY
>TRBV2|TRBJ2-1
ASSGPPIYNEQF
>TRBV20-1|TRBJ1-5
SARGRSNQPQH
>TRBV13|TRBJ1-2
ASSSPGVDGYT
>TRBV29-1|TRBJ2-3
SVRVSSSDFGFDTQY
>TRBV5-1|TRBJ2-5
ASSPPGQFRETQY
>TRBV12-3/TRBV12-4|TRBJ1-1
ASRGPGTEAF
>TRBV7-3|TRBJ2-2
ASSSTSRNTGELF
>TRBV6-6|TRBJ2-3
ASSPLLNTQY
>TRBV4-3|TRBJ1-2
ASSQVTSRGYGYT
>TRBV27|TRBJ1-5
ASRPTPGGNQPQH
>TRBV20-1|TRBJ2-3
SAGLAGVSTDTQY
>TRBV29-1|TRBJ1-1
SFFGGLEAF
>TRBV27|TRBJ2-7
ASSWRGHEQY
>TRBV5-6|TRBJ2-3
ASSLLTSDTQY
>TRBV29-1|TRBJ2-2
SVEDPPSGDYTGELF